The rows below give T cell receptor beta chains drawn from one sample of a study of CD8+ T cells in alopecia areata. Libraries were prepared by immunoSEQ multiplex PCR; TCRdb keeps only in-frame clonotypes and omits some of them. The sample yields 130,000 or so clones, about 46% seen once. Here the sequenced sample was CD8+ T cells sorted from blood, taken at week 0. All receptors derive from a human donor with alopecia areata. CDR3s include the opening cysteine and the closing phenylalanine or tryptophan. The D gene is left open where the match is weak. The listing skips clone size in some rows; elsewhere it reads once, few, many or a size class.

cdr3_aa	cdr3_nt	clone_size	d_call	j_call	v_call
CASSLLFRGNQPQHF	TGTGCCAGCAGCCTTTTATTTCGGGGCAATCAGCCCCAGCATTTT	-	-	TRBJ1-5	TRBV7-2
CASSETGGGNEQFF	TGTGCCAGCAGCGAGACAGGGGGTGGCAATGAGCAGTTCTTC	-	TRBD1	TRBJ2-1	TRBV11-2
CSVEDHAGYYGYTF	TGCAGCGTTGAAGATCATGCAGGCTATTATGGCTACACCTTC	once	-	TRBJ1-2	TRBV29-1
CASSVGTLTSGEGETQYF	TGTGCCAGCAGCGTAGGAACGTTAACTAGCGGGGAGGGTGAGACCCAGTACTTC	few	TRBD2	TRBJ2-5	TRBV9
CSVDGGGYGNEQFF	TGCAGCGTTGATGGAGGTGGATATGGCAATGAGCAGTTCTTC	-	-	TRBJ2-1	TRBV29-1
CASSPPTGTGHTGELFF	TGTGCCAGCAGCCCTCCGACCGGGACAGGACACACCGGGGAGCTGTTTTTT	few	TRBD1	TRBJ2-2	TRBV7-9
CASSAWDDQPQHF	TGTGCCAGCAGCGCCTGGGACGATCAGCCCCAGCATTTT	-	-	TRBJ1-5	TRBV9
CASSLAGEWNTGELFF	TGTGCCAGCAGTTTAGCAGGGGAGTGGAACACCGGGGAGCTGTTTTTT	-	-	TRBJ2-2	TRBV27
CAWSVRSGYEQYF	TGTGCCTGGAGTGTACGTTCAGGGTATGAGCAGTACTTC	-	-	TRBJ2-7	TRBV30
CASSLGLAISYEQYF	TGCGCCAGCAGCTTAGGACTAGCAATCTCCTACGAGCAGTACTTC	-	TRBD2	TRBJ2-7	TRBV5-1
CASSHMNTEAFF	TGTGCCAGCAGCCACATGAACACTGAAGCTTTCTTT	-	-	TRBJ1-1	TRBV7-9
CASSTQGRETQYF	TGTGCCAGCAGTACCCAGGGGAGGGAGACCCAGTACTTC	many	-	TRBJ2-5	TRBV27
CSVESGGGETQYF	TGCAGCGTTGAAAGCGGGGGTGGGGAGACCCAGTACTTC	-	TRBD2	TRBJ2-5	TRBV29-1
CSVIYSYEQYF	TGCAGCGTTATATACAGCTACGAGCAGTACTTC	-	-	TRBJ2-7	TRBV29-1
CSVWGMNTEAFF	TGCAGCGTTTGGGGGATGAACACTGAAGCTTTCTTT	few	-	TRBJ1-1	TRBV29-1
CASSQAVSEYEQYF	TGTGCCAGCAGCCAAGCAGTGTCAGAATACGAGCAGTACTTC	-	-	TRBJ2-7	TRBV4-2
CASSSWAGSTDTQYF	TGCGCCAGCAGCTCCTGGGCAGGTAGCACAGATACGCAGTATTTT	-	-	TRBJ2-3	TRBV5-1
CSVVGQSYNEQFF	TGCAGCGTAGTGGGACAGAGTTACAATGAGCAGTTCTTC	few	TRBD1	TRBJ2-1	TRBV29-1
CASSQFSGGTETQYF	TGCGCCAGCAGCCAATTTAGCGGGGGGACAGAGACCCAGTACTTC	once	TRBD2	TRBJ2-5	TRBV4-1
CATSSSRQPNTGELFF	TGTGCCACCAGCAGTTCGAGACAGCCGAACACCGGGGAGCTGTTTTTT	-	-	TRBJ2-2	TRBV15